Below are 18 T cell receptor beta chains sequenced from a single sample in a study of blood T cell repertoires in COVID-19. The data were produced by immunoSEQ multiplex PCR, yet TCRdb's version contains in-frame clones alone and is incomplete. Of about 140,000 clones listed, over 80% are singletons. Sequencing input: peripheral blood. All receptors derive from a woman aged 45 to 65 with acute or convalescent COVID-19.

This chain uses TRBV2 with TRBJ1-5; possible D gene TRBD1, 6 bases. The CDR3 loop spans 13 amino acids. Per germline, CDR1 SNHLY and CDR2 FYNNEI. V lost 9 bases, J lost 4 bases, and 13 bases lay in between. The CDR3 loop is CASDQGNNQPQHF. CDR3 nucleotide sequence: TGTGCCAGTGATCAGGGGAATAATCAGCCCCAGCATTTT.

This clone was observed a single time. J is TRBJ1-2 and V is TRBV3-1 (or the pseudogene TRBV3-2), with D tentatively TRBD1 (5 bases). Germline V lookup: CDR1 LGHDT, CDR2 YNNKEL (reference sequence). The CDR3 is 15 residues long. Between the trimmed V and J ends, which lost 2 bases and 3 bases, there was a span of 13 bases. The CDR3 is CASSQRSGFDYGYTF. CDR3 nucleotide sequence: TGTGCCAGCAGCCAAAGGTCAGGGTTCGACTATGGCTACACCTTC.

The CDR3 reads CASRPTRSSTDTQYF. The CDR3 DNA reads TGTGCCAGCAGGCCAACACGATCTAGCACAGATACGCAGTATTTT. The gene calls are TRBV14 and TRBJ2-3; D not certain. The V end was cut by 6 bases, the J end by 0 bases, with 13 bases between. This CDR3 has 15 amino acids. The germline V gene encodes CDR1 SGHDN and CDR2 FVKESK.

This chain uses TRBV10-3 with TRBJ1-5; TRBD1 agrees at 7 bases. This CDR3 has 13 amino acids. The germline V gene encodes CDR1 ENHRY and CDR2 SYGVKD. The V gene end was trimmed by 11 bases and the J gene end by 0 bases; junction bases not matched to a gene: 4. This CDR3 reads CAAGGNSNQPQHF. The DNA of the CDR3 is TGTGCCGCAGGGGGTAATAGCAATCAGCCCCAGCATTTT.

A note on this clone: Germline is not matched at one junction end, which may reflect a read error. The CDR3 region is CASSSGTSAHNEQFF. Here the CDR3 DNA reads TGTGCTAGCAGCTCCGGGACTAGCGCACACAATGAGCAGTTCTTC. V gene TRBV7-7 combines with J gene TRBJ2-1; TRBD2 matches at 10 bases. The CDR3 covers 15 residues. Germline V gives CDR1 SSHAT, CDR2 FNYEAQ (reference sequence).

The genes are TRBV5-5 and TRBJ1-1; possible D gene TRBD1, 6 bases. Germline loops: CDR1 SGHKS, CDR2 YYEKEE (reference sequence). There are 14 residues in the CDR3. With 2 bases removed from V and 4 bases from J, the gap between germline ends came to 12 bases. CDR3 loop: CASSFATGSTEAFF. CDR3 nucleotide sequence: TGTGCCAGCAGCTTCGCGACAGGTAGCACTGAAGCTTTCTTT.

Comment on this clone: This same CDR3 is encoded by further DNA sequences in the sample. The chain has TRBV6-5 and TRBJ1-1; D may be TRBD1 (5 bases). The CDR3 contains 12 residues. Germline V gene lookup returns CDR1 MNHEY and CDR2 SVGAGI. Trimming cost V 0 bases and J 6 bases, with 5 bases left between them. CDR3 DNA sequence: TGTGCCAGCAGTTACTCAGGGGCTGAAGCTTTCTTT. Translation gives CASSYSGAEAFF.

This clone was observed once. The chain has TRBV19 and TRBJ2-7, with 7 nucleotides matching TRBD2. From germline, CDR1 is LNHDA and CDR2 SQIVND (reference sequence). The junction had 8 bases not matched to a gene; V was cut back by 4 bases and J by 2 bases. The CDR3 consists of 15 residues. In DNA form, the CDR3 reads TGTGCCAGTAGTAGGTGGGGGACTACCGCCTACGAGCAGTACTTC. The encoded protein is CASSRWGTTAYEQYF.

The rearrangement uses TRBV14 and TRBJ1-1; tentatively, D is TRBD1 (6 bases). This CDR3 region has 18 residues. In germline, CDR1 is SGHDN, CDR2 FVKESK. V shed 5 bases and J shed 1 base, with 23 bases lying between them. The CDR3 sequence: CASSTTGTSFGPNTEAFF. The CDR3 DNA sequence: TGTGCCAGCAGCACGACCGGGACATCCTTCGGGCCGAACACTGAAGCTTTCTTT.

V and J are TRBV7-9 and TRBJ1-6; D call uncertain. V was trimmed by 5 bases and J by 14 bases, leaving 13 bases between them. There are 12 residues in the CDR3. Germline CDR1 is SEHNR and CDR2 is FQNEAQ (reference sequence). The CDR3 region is CASSPEAGTLHF. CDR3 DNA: TGTGCCAGCAGCCCCGAGGCGGGAACCCTCCACTTT.

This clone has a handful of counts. CDR3 nucleotide sequence: TGCGCCAGCAGCTTGGACGGCTCTGGAAACACCATATATTTT. As protein: CASSLDGSGNTIYF. This sequence joins TRBV5-1 and TRBJ1-3; no firm D call. Per germline, CDR1 SGHRS and CDR2 YFSETQ. CDR3 size: 14 residues. Trimming stripped 0 bases from V and 0 bases from J, with 4 bases between.

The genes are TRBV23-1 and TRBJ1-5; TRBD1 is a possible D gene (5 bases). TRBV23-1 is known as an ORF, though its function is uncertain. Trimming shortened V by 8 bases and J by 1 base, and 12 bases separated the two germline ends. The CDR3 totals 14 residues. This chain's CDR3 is CASGGEGSNQPQHF. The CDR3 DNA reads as TGCGCCAGCGGGGGGGAGGGAAGCAATCAGCCCCAGCATTTT.

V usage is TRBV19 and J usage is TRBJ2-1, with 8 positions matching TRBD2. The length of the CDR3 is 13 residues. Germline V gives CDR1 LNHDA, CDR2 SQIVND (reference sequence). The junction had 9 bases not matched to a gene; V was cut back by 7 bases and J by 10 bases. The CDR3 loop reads CASTILSGAEQFF. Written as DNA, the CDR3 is TGTGCCAGTACCATCCTTAGCGGGGCCGAGCAGTTCTTC.

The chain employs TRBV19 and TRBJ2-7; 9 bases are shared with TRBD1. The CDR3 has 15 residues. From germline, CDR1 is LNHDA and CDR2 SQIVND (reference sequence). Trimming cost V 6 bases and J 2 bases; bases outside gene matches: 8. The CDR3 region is CASSTSGTGPYEQYF. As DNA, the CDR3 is TGTGCCAGTAGCACCTCCGGGACAGGGCCCTACGAGCAGTACTTC.

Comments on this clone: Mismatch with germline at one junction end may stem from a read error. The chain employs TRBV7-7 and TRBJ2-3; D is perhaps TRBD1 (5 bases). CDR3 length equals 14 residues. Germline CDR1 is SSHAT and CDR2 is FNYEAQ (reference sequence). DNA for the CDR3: TGTGCTAGCAGCTCGGCAGGGCGCACAGATACGCAGTATTTT. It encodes CASSSAGRTDTQYF.

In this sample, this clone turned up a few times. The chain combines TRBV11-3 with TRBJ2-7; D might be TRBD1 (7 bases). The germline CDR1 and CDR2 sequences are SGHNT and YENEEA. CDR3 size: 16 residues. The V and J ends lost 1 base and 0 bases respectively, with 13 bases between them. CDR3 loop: CASSLGGTVSSYEQYF. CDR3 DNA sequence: TGTGCCAGCAGCTTAGGCGGGACAGTAAGCTCCTACGAGCAGTACTTC.

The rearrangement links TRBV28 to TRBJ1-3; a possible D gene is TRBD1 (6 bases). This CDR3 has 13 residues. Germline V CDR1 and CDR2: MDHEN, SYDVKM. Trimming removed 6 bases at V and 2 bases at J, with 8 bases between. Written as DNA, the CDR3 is TGTGCCAGCAGGCGGACAGCTGGAAACACCATATATTTT. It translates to CASRRTAGNTIYF. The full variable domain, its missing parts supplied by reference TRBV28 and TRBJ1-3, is DVKVTQSSRYLVKRTGEKVFLECVQDMDHENMFWYRQDPGLGLRLIYFSYDVKMKEKGDIPEGYSVSREKKERFSLILESASTNQTSMYLCASRRTAGNTIYFGEGSWLTVV.

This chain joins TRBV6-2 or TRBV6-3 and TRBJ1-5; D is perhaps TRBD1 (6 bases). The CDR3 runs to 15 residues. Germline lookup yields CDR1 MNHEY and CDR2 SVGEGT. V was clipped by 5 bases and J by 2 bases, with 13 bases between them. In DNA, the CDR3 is TGTGCCAGCAGTAACGCGGGGGCTCGCAATCAGCCCCAGCATTTT. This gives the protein CASSNAGARNQPQHF.